Listed below are T cell receptor beta chains from one sample, sequenced in a study of T cell responses to AZD1222 COVID-19 vaccine. The protocol was immunoSEQ multiplex PCR, while the TCRdb copy is restricted to in-frame clones and leaves out a portion. Seen here are some 150,000 clones, around 90% observed once, and the top ten hold approximately 5.1%. Sequences were derived from peripheral blood, sampled 28 days after the second dose of the MenACWY control vaccine. The source of these receptors is an adult who received the MenACWY meningococcal vaccine as a control. The CDR3 runs from the conserved cysteine through the conserved F or W. Fields, in order: V gene, D gene, clone size, J gene, CDR3 protein, CDR3 DNA. A D gene is named only where the DNA matches it firmly. Where a row states a size, it is once, few, many or the class of an expanded clone; other rows omit it.

V: TRBV11-2; D: .; size: .; J: TRBJ1-2; CDR3: CASSLPGRYGYTF; DNA: TGTGCCAGCAGCCTCCCCGGGAGGTATGGCTACACCTTC
V: TRBV3-1/TRBV3-2; D: .; size: .; J: TRBJ1-3; CDR3: CASSQETISGNTIYF; DNA: TGTGCCAGCAGCCAAGAAACCATCTCTGGAAACACCATATATTTT
V: TRBV5-4; D: TRBD1; size: .; J: TRBJ1-5; CDR3: CASSRDRDQPQHF; DNA: TGTGCCAGCAGCAGGGACAGGGATCAGCCCCAGCATTTT
V: TRBV5-1; D: .; size: .; J: TRBJ1-2; CDR3: CASSYTNYGYTF; DNA: TGCGCCAGCAGCTACACTAACTATGGCTACACCTTC
V: TRBV15; D: .; size: .; J: TRBJ2-2; CDR3: CATSPGLQNTGELFF; DNA: TGTGCCACTTCCCCCGGACTACAAAATACCGGGGAGCTGTTTTTT
V: TRBV7-2; D: .; size: .; J: TRBJ1-6; CDR3: CASSSFGTPNSPLHF; DNA: TGTGCCAGCAGCTCTTTCGGGACCCCTAATTCACCCCTCCACTTT
V: TRBV7-9; D: .; size: .; J: TRBJ2-2; CDR3: CASSFRRDFTGELFF; DNA: TGTGCCAGCAGCTTTAGGCGTGATTTCACCGGGGAGCTGTTTTTT
V: TRBV27; D: .; size: .; J: TRBJ2-2; CDR3: CASSFGGLVNTGELFF; DNA: TGTGCCAGCAGTTTTGGAGGGTTGGTGAACACCGGGGAGCTGTTTTTT
V: TRBV12-3/TRBV12-4; D: .; size: .; J: TRBJ1-2; CDR3: CASSFEGLGYTF; DNA: TGTGCCAGCAGTTTTGAGGGGTTGGGCTACACCTTC
V: TRBV6-6; D: TRBD1; size: .; J: TRBJ1-4; CDR3: CASSSPWTGKEKLFF; DNA: TGTGCCAGCAGTTCCCCCTGGACAGGGAAGGAAAAACTGTTTTTT
V: TRBV6-2/TRBV6-3; D: .; size: .; J: TRBJ1-1; CDR3: CASSPGGGSNTEAFF; DNA: TGTGCCAGCAGTCCCGGAGGTGGGTCGAACACTGAAGCTTTCTTT
V: TRBV7-9; D: TRBD1; size: .; J: TRBJ2-3; CDR3: CASSPRTGGFTDTQYF; DNA: TGTGCCAGCAGCCCGAGGACAGGGGGCTTCACAGATACGCAGTATTTT
V: TRBV9; D: .; size: .; J: TRBJ2-1; CDR3: CASSPRRSSYNEQFF; DNA: TGTGCCAGCAGCCCTCGGCGTAGCTCCTACAATGAGCAGTTCTTC
V: TRBV2; D: .; size: .; J: TRBJ2-7; CDR3: CASSVTVYEQYF; DNA: TGTGCCAGCAGTGTGACAGTCTACGAGCAGTACTTC
V: TRBV7-3; D: TRBD2; size: .; J: TRBJ2-3; CDR3: CASSPAGRGTDTQYF; DNA: TGTGCCAGCAGCCCAGCGGGGCGGGGCACAGATACGCAGTATTTT
V: TRBV11-2; D: .; size: .; J: TRBJ2-7; CDR3: CASSVAGGTTYEQYF; DNA: TGTGCCAGCAGCGTCGCTGGAGGAACGACCTACGAGCAGTACTTC
V: TRBV5-5; D: .; size: .; J: TRBJ1-2; CDR3: CASSLGVTTNYGYTF; DNA: TGTGCCAGCAGCTTGGGGGTAACCACTAACTATGGCTACACCTTC
V: TRBV14; D: .; size: .; J: TRBJ2-5; CDR3: CASSQRVETQYF; DNA: TGTGCCAGCAGCCAAAGGGTGGAGACCCAGTACTTC
V: TRBV10-2; D: .; size: .; J: TRBJ1-2; CDR3: CASSEFPYYGYTF; DNA: TGCGCCAGCAGTGAATTCCCCTACTATGGCTACACCTTC
V: TRBV7-2; D: .; size: few; J: TRBJ1-2; CDR3: CASSSNTGPYGYTF; DNA: TGTGCCAGCAGCTCCAACACAGGTCCTTATGGCTACACCTTC
V: TRBV5-6; D: .; size: .; J: TRBJ2-7; CDR3: CASSLLGITDYEQYF; DNA: TGTGCCAGCAGCTTGCTAGGTATCACCGATTACGAGCAGTACTTC
V: TRBV6-5; D: TRBD2; size: .; J: TRBJ2-3; CDR3: CASSSRGEYGTDTQYF; DNA: TGTGCCAGCAGTTCTCGGGGGGAATACGGCACAGATACGCAGTATTTT
V: TRBV18; D: .; size: .; J: TRBJ2-2; CDR3: CASSPEAELFF; DNA: TGTGCCAGCTCACCAGAGGCGGAGCTGTTTTTT
V: TRBV5-1; D: .; size: .; J: TRBJ1-2; CDR3: CASSIGQSNYGYTF; DNA: TGCGCCAGCAGCATCGGTCAGTCTAACTATGGCTACACCTTC
V: TRBV6-2/TRBV6-3; D: .; size: .; J: TRBJ1-2; CDR3: CASSYLGAYGYTF; DNA: TGTGCCAGCAGTTACTTAGGGGCCTATGGCTACACCTTC
V: TRBV28; D: TRBD1; size: .; J: TRBJ2-1; CDR3: CASSPGQVRNEQFF; DNA: TGTGCCAGCAGTCCCGGACAGGTTCGAAATGAGCAGTTCTTC
V: TRBV7-2; D: TRBD2; size: once; J: TRBJ2-2; CDR3: CASSSPPSGGLNGELFF; DNA: TGTGCCAGCAGCTCCCCCCCTAGCGGGGGGTTGAACGGGGAGCTGTTTTTT
V: TRBV6-4; D: TRBD1; size: few; J: TRBJ2-2; CDR3: CASSAGQANTGELFF; DNA: TGTGCCAGCAGCGCGGGACAGGCGAACACCGGGGAGCTGTTTTTT
V: TRBV9; D: .; size: .; J: TRBJ1-6; CDR3: CASSFDGDNSPLHF; DNA: TGTGCCAGCAGCTTTGACGGGGATAATTCACCCCTCCACTTT
V: TRBV6-5; D: .; size: .; J: TRBJ2-2; CDR3: CASSTDRNTGELFF; DNA: TGTGCCAGCAGCACCGACAGAAACACCGGGGAGCTGTTTTTT
V: TRBV27; D: .; size: .; J: TRBJ2-7; CDR3: CASSIFLDGTYEQYF; DNA: TGTGCCAGCTCTATCTTCCTGGACGGTACCTACGAGCAGTACTTC
V: TRBV16; D: .; size: .; J: TRBJ2-2; CDR3: CASSHQGNTGELFF; DNA: TGTGCCAGCAGCCACCAGGGGAACACCGGGGAGCTGTTTTTT
V: TRBV4-3; D: .; size: .; J: TRBJ2-7; CDR3: CASSQDYPPYSYEQYF; DNA: TGCGCCAGCAGCCAAGATTACCCCCCATACTCCTACGAGCAGTACTTC